These T cell receptor beta chains were read from a single sample in a study of control samples from healthy donors and cancer patients. Sequencing used immunoSEQ multiplex PCR; TCRdb keeps in-frame clones, though not all of them. The data contain about 69,000 clones, 84% of them seen just once; the ten biggest clones take up 2.5% to 3.5%. The sequencing input was PBMCs. These receptors were collected from a woman aged 50 to 60 with lung cancer. The CDR3 runs from the conserved cysteine through the conserved F or W. The D gene is left open where the match is weak. Size is omitted from some rows. Given values are once, few, many or a class for expanded clones.

CDR3 length	V gene	clone size	J gene	D gene	CDR3 protein	CDR3 DNA
12	TRBV29-1	.	TRBJ1-2	.	CSVDEGSSSYTF	TGCAGCGTTGATGAGGGGTCTAGTAGCTACACCTTC
16	TRBV13	.	TRBJ1-1	.	CASSLGSGRADTEAFF	TGTGCCAGCAGCTTAGGAAGTGGCAGGGCGGACACTGAAGCTTTCTTT
11	TRBV29-1	.	TRBJ2-7	.	CSVRSSYEQYF	TGCAGCGTTAGAAGCTCCTACGAGCAGTACTTC
15	TRBV5-1	.	TRBJ2-7	.	CASSLAQDISYEQYF	TGCGCCAGCAGCTTGGCCCAGGACATCTCCTACGAGCAGTACTTC
15	TRBV18	.	TRBJ1-2	.	CASSPLRGDLYGYTF	TGTGCCAGCTCACCACTTCGAGGGGACCTCTATGGCTACACCTTC
17	TRBV7-2	.	TRBJ2-7	TRBD2	CASSLAWTSGDSYEQYF	TGTGCCAGCAGCTTAGCTTGGACTAGCGGGGATTCCTACGAGCAGTACTTC
14	TRBV28	.	TRBJ1-2	TRBD1	CASHERTGDYGYTF	TGTGCCAGCCACGAAAGGACAGGGGACTATGGCTACACCTTC
16	TRBV5-5	.	TRBJ2-3	TRBD1	CASSNLQDREPDTQYF	TGTGCCAGCAGCAATTTACAGGACAGGGAGCCAGATACGCAGTATTTT
14	TRBV2	.	TRBJ1-5	TRBD1	CASSGQGGDQPQHF	TGTGCCAGCAGTGGACAGGGCGGGGATCAGCCCCAGCATTTT
12	TRBV2	.	TRBJ2-7	.	CASSAAAYEQYF	TGTGCCAGCAGCGCGGCGGCCTACGAGCAGTACTTC
14	TRBV7-9	.	TRBJ1-1	TRBD1	CASSPGTGGTEAFF	TGTGCCAGCAGCCCAGGGACAGGGGGCACTGAAGCTTTCTTT
12	TRBV7-9	.	TRBJ1-1	.	CASSYATTEAFF	TGTGCCAGCAGCTACGCTACGACTGAAGCTTTCTTT
13	TRBV7-2	.	TRBJ1-1	TRBD1	CASSSRGGTEAFF	TGTGCCAGCAGCTCCAGGGGGGGAACTGAAGCTTTCTTT
16	TRBV18	.	TRBJ2-1	.	CASSPRPQGLDNEQFF	TGTGCCAGCTCACCACGCCCTCAGGGGCTCGACAATGAGCAGTTCTTC
19	TRBV18	.	TRBJ2-5	TRBD1	CASSPYLLTGRTSRETQYF	TGTGCCAGCTCACCCTACCTACTGACAGGGAGAACATCTCGAGAGACCCAGTACTTC
13	TRBV4-1	.	TRBJ2-5	.	CASSQLISGTPDF	TGCGCCAGCAGCCAGCTGATATCCGGGACGCCAGACTTC
15	TRBV5-1	few	TRBJ2-2	TRBD2	CASSLGGGATGELFF	TGCGCCAGCAGCTTGGGCGGGGGAGCCACCGGGGAGCTGTTTTTT
15	TRBV18	.	TRBJ1-6	.	CASSPMEGEYSPLHF	TGTGCCAGCTCACCGATGGAGGGGGAATATTCACCCCTCCACTTT